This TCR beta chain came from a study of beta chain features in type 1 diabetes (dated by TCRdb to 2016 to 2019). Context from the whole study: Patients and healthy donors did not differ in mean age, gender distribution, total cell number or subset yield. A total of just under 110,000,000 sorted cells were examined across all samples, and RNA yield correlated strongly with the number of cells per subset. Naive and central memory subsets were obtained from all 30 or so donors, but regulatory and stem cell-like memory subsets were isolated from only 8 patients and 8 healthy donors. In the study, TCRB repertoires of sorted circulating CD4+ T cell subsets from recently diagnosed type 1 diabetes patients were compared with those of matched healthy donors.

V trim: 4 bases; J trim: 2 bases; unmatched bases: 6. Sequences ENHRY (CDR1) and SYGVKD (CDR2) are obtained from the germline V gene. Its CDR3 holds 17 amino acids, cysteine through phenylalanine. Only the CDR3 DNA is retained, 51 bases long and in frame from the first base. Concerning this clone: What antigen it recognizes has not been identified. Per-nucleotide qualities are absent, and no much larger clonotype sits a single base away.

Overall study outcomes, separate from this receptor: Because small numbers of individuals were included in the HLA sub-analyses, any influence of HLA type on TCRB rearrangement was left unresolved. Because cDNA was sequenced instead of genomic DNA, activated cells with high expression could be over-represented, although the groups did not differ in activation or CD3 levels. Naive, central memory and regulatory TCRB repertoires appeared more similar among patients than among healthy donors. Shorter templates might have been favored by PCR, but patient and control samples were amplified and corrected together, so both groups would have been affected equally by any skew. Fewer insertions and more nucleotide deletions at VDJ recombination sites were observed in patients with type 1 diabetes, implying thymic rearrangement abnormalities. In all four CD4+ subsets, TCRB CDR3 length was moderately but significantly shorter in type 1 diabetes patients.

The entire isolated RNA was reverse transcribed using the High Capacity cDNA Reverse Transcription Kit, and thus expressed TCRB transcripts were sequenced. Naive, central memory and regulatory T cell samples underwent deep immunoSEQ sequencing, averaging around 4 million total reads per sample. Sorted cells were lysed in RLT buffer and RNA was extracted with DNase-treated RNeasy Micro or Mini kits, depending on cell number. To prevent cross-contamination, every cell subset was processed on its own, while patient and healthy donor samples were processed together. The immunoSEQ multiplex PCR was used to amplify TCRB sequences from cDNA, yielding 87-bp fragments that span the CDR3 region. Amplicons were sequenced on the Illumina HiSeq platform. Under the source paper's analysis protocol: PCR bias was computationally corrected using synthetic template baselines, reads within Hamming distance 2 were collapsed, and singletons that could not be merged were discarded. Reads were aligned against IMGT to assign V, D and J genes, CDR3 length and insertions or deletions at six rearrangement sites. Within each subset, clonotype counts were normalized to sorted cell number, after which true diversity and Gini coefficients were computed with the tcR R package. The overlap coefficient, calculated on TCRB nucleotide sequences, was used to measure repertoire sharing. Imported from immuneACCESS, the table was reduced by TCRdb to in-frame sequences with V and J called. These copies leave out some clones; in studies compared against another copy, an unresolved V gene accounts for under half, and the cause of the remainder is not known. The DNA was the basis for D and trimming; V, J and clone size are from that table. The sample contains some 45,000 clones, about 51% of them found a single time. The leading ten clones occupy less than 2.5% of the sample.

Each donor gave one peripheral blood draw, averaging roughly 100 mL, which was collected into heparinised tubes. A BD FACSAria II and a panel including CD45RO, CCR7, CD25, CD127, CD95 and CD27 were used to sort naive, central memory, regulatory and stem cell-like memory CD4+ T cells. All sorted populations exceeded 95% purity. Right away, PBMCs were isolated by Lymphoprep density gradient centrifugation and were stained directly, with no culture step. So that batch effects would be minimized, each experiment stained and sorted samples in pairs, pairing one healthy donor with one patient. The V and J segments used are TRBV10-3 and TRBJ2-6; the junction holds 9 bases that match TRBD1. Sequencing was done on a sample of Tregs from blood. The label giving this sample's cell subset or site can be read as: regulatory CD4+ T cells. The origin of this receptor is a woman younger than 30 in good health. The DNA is TGTGCCATCAGTGGGACAGGGGCCGCGGCTGGGGCCAACGTCCTGACTTTC. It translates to CAISGTGAAAGANVLTF.